Many counts were recorded for the clone carrying this T cell receptor beta chain. No antigen is known for it. Germline assignment: CDR1 DFQATT and CDR2 SNEGSKA (reference sequence). This CDR3 region has 15 residues. V shed 5 bases and J 6 bases; nucleotides not matched to a gene: 12. The sample is drawn from a study of neurological immune-mediated disorders. Using its own MiXCR run on the 5' RACE reads, TCRdb lists one record per CDR3 protein. The sample records approximately 37,000 distinct CDR3 sequences, about 3.2% being singletons. Time point given: longitudinal time-point 1 (baseline). Regarding the study as a whole: When repertoires were grouped phylogenetically, those of 18 of 34 multiple sclerosis patients fell into one related-CDR3 cluster, a possible signature.

The rearrangement joins TRBV20-1 to TRBJ2-3; 9 bases are a match to TRBD1. Sequenced: PBMCs. The sequence was collected from a woman in her sixties with multiple sclerosis. The CDR3 DNA sequence: TGCAGTGCTTACCAACCGGGACAGGGTTCCGATACGCAGTATTTT. It codes for CSAYQPGQGSDTQYF.